This TCR beta chain was obtained from a study of beta chain features in type 1 diabetes. Study in general: All of the samples together had 95 million to 140 million sorted cells examined. Study-wide results and limits: All four CD4+ subsets from Type 1 diabetes patients carried moderately but significantly shorter TCRB CDR3s.

This clone was detected a few times. Its cognate antigen is unknown. Sequencing targeted expressed TCRB transcripts, as all isolated RNA had been reverse transcribed. Naive, central memory and regulatory T cell samples yielded about 3.9 million reads on average. Using immunoSEQ multiplex PCR, the repertoire was profiled, and TCRdb retains in-frame clones only, with some absent. The table shows fewer than 350,000 clones, with roughly a fifth occurring only once. Trimming cost V 4 bases and J 3 bases, with 11 bases left between them. The CDR3 loop spans 13 amino acids. CDR1 and CDR2 from the germline V gene are GTSNPN and SVGIG (reference sequence).

The rearrangement joins TRBV30 to TRBJ2-3, with a possible D match to TRBD2 (5 bases). The receptor's source is a woman between 18 and 29 years old in good health. Sequencing was done on a sample of naive CD4+ T cells from blood. CDR3 sequence reads: CAWNPGITDTQYF. Written as DNA, the CDR3 is TGTGCCTGGAACCCCGGGATTACAGATACGCAGTATTTT.